This T cell receptor (beta chain) was captured in a study of CD8 T cells in ankylosing spondylitis. The V end lost 4 bases, the J end lost 7 bases, and 11 bases lay between the germline ends. The CDR3 has 12 amino acids. Germline values: CDR1 SGHDT, CDR2 YYEEEE. Using quantitative 5'-RACE with molecular barcodes, the authors made TCR beta libraries. TCRdb processed the 5' RACE reads anew with MiXCR; each CDR3 protein has one entry. Among roughly 230,000 distinct CDR3 sequences, approximately 7.6% were seen once, and the ten largest hold roughly 5%. This clonotype came up many times. Its antigen is unknown. Study results and caveats: Certain motif variants had earlier appeared in reactive arthritis synovial fluid and blood.

This TCR derives from a female donor with ankylosing spondylitis or in good health (not recorded which). This rearrangement joins TRBV5-6 to TRBJ1-2; D is undetermined. The specimen sequenced was blood, either unsorted or a sorted T cell fraction (not recorded which). The CDR3 loop is CASSHRRVGYTF. DNA for the CDR3: TGTGCCAGCAGCCACCGACGGGTTGGCTACACCTTC.